Listed here are 5 T cell receptor beta chains from one sample, sequenced in a study of Graves' ophthalmopathy and Graves' hyperthyroidism. Amplification of TCR beta CDR3 regions used RNA transcripts. RT-PCR in the first round used HTBI primers; a second-round multiplex PCR followed. TCRdb re-called the multiplex PCR reads through MiXCR, storing one row per CDR3 protein. The table includes roughly 350,000 distinct CDR3 sequences, 15% to 20% detected once. Sequencing input: peripheral blood. The receptor source for this set is an adult woman with stable Graves' hyperthyroidism.

This clonotype was seen ten or more times. V gene TRBV24-1 combines with J gene TRBJ2-2; D gene uncertain. In germline, CDR1 is KGHDR, CDR2 SFDVKD. Trimming stripped 4 bases from V and 4 bases from J, with 12 bases between. This CDR3 region has 15 residues. CDR3 bases: TGTGCCACCAGTGACTCCCCCCACGCCACCGGGGAGCTGTTTTTT. It is translated as CATSDSPHATGELFF.

This clonotype was counted many times. The chain has TRBV19 and TRBJ2-5; D might be TRBD1 (6 bases). The CDR3 consists of 16 residues. Trimming stripped 4 bases from V and 4 bases from J, with 19 bases between. Germline CDR1 and CDR2: LNHDA and SQIVND (reference sequence). The CDR3 sequence: CASSTGTTPWGETQYF. The CDR3 DNA is TGTGCCAGTAGTACAGGGACAACTCCCTGGGGAGAGACCCAGTACTTC.

This clonotype has a handful of counts. The chain has TRBV30 and TRBJ2-7; 10 bases map to TRBD2. Germline values: CDR1 GTSNPN, CDR2 SVGIG (reference sequence). CDR3 length: 13 residues. The V and J ends lost 3 bases and 7 bases, in that order; junction bases with no gene match: 6. The CDR3 DNA follows: TGTGCCTGGAGCCTAGCGGGAGTCGGGGAGCAGTACTTC. Translation gives CAWSLAGVGEQYF.

This clonotype was counted at least ten times. The chain carries TRBV12-3 or TRBV12-4 and TRBJ2-7, with D uncertain. Trimming left V 2 bases short and J 6 bases short, with 11 bases between. This CDR3 spans 13 amino acids. The CDR3: CASSLHDRIEQYF. The CDR3 DNA sequence: TGTGCCAGCAGTTTACACGATCGAATCGAGCAGTACTTC.

This clonotype was seen ten or more times. J is TRBJ1-2 and V is TRBV27; 8 bases are a match to TRBD1. Trimming removed 5 bases from V and 2 bases from J; junction bases left unmatched: 10. Germline assignment: CDR1 MNHEY and CDR2 SMNVEV (reference sequence). This CDR3 is built from 16 residues. As DNA, the CDR3 is TGTGCCAGCAGTCCACTACCGGGACAGGTCAACTATGGCTACACCTTC. It translates to CASSPLPGQVNYGYTF.